Listed here is a single TCR beta chain. This entry comes from a study of control samples from healthy donors and cancer patients. The V gene's germline CDR1 is SGHTA and CDR2 FQGTGA. The CDR3 covers 13 residues. Trimming left V 0 bases short and J 5 bases short, with 5 bases between. Only in-frame clones appear in the TCRdb table, and some are missing; sequencing was by immunoSEQ multiplex PCR. Among 170,000 or so clones listed, around 96% were seen once. Input material: blood. The V and J genes are TRBV7-3 and TRBJ2-1, with a tentative D call TRBD1 (5 bases). The clonotype comes from a woman aged 40 to 55 in good health. The CDR3 region is CASSLTGDNEQFF. CDR3 bases: TGTGCCAGCAGCTTAACAGGGGACAATGAGCAGTTCTTC. Drawing the rest from reference TRBV7-3 and TRBJ2-1, the complete variable domain is GAGVSQTPSNKVTEKGKYVELRCDPISGHTALYWYRQSLGQGPEFLIYFQGTGAADDSGLPNDRFFAVRPEGSVSTLKIQRTERGDSAVYLCASSLTGDNEQFFGPGTRLTVL.